In its sample, the clone carrying this T cell receptor beta chain was seen a few times. Its antigen is still unknown. This entry comes from a study of T cell clones after liver transplantation. Study as a whole: Immunosuppression withdrawal was tried within 2 years after liver transplantation in this trial. Third-party-reactive TCRbeta sequences from pre-transplant mixed lymphocyte reactions served as antigen-independent comparators. Without induction therapy, subjects received standard immunosuppression until 12-24 months post-transplant. Whole-study results and caveats: A significant post-transplant drop in circulating graft-donor-reactive CD4 TCRbeta sequences occurred in most of the 8 subjects.

Germline-derived CDR1 and CDR2 are SGHTA and FQGNSA. There are 11 residues in the CDR3. V lost 2 bases and J 6 bases, leaving 2 bases between the germline ends. Method: immunoSEQ multiplex PCR; TCRdb's copy keeps in-frame clones and lacks some. The table records over 90,000 clones, about 86% of them present only once. This chain connects TRBV7-2 to TRBJ2-1; D not resolved. This receptor was identified in a human patient who received a liver transplant. The graft donor may have contributed some T cells. Sequenced here: CD4+ T cells from blood, sampled around 49 months after liver transplant. As DNA, the CDR3 is TGTGCCAGCAGCTTACTCAATGAGCAGTTCTTC. Its translation: CASSLLNEQFF.